In its sample, the clone carrying this T cell receptor (beta chain) was seen many times. Its antigen is as yet unknown. Every patient had bone marrow sampled while the disease was active. These data belong to a study of read filtering for tumor transcriptome and immune sequencing. Overall study context: TCR-mapped reads were about 4 to 10.27 million with IR-seq versus roughly 75 to 1,300 with RNA-seq.

The library was built from roughly 400 ng RNA with molecular barcoded adaptors for alpha/delta and beta/gamma chains. TCRdb redid the calling of the reads with MiXCR, one entry per CDR3 protein. This sample has over 45,000 distinct CDR3 sequences, with more than 10% found just once. The study, taken as a whole, reports: In IR-seq, single-read clonotypes were roughly 80% of clonotypes but approximately 3.5% of reads. RNA-seq captured clonotypes less deeply and reliably than IR-seq.

Unmatched junction bases numbered 13, after V lost 6 bases and J lost 5 bases. CDR1 and CDR2 from the germline V gene are SQVTM and ANQGSEA. The CDR3 is 16 amino acids. The sequence derives from a donor aged 40 or over with multiple myeloma. The chain joins TRBV29-1 to TRBJ2-7, with TRBD2 matching 13 bases. Sequencing used a population of CD138-negative cells sorted from bone marrow. The DNA for the CDR3 is TGCAGCGTGGTACTAGCGGGAGGGCCTGAAGGCAACGAGCAGTACTTC. The encoded protein is CSVVLAGGPEGNEQYF.